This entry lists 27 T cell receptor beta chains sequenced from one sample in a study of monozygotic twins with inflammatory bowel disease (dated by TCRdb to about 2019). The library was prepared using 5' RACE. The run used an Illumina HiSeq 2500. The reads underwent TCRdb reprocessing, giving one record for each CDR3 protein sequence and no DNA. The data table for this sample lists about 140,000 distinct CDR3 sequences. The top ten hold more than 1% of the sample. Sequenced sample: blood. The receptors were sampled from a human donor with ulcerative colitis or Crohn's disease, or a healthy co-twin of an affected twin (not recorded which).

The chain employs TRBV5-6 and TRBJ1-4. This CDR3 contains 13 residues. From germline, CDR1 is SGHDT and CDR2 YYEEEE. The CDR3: CASSSGPNEKLFF. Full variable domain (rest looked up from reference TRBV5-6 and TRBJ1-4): DAGVTQSPTHLIKTRGQQVTLRCSPKSGHDTVSWYQQALGQGPQFIFQYYEEEERQRGNFPDRFSGHQFPNYSSELNVNALLLGDSALYLCASSSGPNEKLFFGSGTQLSVL.

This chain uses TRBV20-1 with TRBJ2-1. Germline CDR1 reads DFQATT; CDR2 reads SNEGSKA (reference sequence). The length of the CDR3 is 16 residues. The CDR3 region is CSARDLTSGILNEQFF.

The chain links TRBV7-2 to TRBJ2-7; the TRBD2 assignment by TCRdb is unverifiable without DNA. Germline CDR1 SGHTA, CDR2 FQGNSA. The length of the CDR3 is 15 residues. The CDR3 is CASSFTSGNSYEQYF.

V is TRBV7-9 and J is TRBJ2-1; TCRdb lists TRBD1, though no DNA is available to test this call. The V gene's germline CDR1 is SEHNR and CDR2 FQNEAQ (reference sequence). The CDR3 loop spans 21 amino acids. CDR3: CASSLGASSGKGATGWNEQFF.

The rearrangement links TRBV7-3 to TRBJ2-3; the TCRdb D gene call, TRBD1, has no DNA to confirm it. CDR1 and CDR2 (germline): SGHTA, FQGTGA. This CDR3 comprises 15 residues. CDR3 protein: CASSRDRTLEDTQYF.

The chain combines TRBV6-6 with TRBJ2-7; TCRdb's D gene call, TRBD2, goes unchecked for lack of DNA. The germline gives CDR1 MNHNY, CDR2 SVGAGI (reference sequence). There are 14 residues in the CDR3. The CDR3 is CASILTSGAGEQYF.

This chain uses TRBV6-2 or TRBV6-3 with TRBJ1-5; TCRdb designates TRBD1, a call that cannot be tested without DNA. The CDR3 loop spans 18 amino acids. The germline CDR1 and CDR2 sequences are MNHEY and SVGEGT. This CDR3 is CASSASHVGTSYYQPQHF.

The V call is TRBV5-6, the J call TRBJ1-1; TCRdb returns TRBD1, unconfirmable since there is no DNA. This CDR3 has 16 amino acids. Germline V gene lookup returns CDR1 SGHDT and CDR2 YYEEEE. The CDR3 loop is CASSFPQGQRGTEAFF.

The CDR3 protein is CASSPVGGAGEPQHF. The J gene is TRBJ1-5, the V gene TRBV18; TCRdb outputs TRBD1, but without DNA this stays unchecked. The germline V gene has CDR1 KGHSH and CDR2 LQKENI. The CDR3 covers 15 residues.

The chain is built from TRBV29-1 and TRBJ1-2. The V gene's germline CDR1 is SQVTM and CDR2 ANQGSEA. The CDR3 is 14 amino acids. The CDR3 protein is CSVEDRPALGGYTF.

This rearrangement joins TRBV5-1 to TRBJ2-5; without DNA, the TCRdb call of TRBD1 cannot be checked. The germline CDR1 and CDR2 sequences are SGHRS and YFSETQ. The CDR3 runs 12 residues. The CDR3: CASSERGETQYF.

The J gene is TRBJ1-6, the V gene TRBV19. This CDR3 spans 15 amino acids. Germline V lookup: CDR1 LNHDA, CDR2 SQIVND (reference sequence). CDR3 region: CASSTSNNDNSPLHF.

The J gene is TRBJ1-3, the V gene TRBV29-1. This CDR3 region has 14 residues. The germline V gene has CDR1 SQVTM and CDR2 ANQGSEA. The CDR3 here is CSVEWGSIGNTIYF.

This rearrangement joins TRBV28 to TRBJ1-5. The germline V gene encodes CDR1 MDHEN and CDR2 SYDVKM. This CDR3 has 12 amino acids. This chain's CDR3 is CASSSPQEPQHF.

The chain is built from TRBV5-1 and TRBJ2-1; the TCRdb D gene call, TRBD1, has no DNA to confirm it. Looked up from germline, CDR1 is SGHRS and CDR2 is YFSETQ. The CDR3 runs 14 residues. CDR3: CASSLSRAGNEQFF.

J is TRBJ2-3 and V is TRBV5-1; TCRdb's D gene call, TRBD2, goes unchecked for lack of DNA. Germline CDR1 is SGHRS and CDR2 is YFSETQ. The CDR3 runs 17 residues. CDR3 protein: CASSLRALAQGTDTQYF.

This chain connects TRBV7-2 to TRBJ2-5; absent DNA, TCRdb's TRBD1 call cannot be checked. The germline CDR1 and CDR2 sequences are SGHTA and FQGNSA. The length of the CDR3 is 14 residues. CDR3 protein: CASSLDRVVETQYF.

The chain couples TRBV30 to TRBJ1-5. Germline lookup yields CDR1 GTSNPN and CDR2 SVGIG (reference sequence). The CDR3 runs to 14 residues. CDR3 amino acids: CAWSVSGGRRPQHF.

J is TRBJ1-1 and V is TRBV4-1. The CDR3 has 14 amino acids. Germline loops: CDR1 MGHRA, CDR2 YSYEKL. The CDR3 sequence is CASSLLTATGGAFF.

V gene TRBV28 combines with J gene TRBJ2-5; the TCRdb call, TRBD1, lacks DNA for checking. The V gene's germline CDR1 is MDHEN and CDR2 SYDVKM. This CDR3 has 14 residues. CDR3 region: CASRVAPGTETQYF.

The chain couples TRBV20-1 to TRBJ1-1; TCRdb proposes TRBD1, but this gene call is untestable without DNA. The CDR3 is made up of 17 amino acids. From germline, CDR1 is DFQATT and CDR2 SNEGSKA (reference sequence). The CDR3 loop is CSAPRGQGAEVNTEAFF.

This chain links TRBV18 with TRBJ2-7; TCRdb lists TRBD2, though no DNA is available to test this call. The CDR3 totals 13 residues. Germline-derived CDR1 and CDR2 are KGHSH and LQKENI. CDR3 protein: CASSRGSVYEQYF.

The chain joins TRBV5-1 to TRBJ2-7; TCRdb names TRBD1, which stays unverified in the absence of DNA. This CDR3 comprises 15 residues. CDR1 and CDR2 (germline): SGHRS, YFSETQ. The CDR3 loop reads CASSQGQGGTYEQYF.

The CDR3 sequence: CASSRQLGRGTDTQYF. The rearrangement links TRBV6-2 or TRBV6-3 to TRBJ2-3; the D gene TCRdb calls, TRBD1, cannot be checked with no DNA. Germline CDR1 is MNHEY and CDR2 is SVGEGT. CDR3 length: 16 residues.

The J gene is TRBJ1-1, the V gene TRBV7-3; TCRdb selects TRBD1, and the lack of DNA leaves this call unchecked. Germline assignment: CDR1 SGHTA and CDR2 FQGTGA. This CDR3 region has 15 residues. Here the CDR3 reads CASSPGVASNTEAFF.

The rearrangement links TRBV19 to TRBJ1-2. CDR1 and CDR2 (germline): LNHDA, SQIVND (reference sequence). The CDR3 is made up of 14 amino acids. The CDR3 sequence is CASSIRSDHYGYTF.

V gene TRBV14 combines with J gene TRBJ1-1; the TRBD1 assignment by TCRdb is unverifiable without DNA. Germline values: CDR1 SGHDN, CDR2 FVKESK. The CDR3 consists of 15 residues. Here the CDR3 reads CASSQDPAGHTEAFF. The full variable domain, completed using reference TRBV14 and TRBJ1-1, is EAGVTQFPSHSVIEKGQTVTLRCDPISGHDNLYWYRRVMGKEIKFLLHFVKESKQDESGMPNNRFLAERTGGTYSTLKVQPAELEDSGVYFCASSQDPAGHTEAFFGQGTRLTVV.